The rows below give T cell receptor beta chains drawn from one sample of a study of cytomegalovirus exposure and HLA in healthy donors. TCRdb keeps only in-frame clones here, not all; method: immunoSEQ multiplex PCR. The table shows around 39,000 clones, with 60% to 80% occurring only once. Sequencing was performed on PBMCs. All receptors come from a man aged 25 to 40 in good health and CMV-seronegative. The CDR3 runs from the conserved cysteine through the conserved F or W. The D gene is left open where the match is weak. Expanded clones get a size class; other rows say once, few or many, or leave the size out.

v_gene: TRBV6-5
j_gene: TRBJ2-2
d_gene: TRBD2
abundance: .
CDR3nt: TGTGCCAGCAGTTCACTAGCGGAGAACACCGGGGAGCTGTTTTTT
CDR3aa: CASSSLAENTGELFF

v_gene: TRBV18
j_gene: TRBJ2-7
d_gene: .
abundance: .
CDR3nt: TGTGCCAGCTCACCACCGTTCGGGGGAGGCTACGAGCAGTACTTC
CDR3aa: CASSPPFGGGYEQYF

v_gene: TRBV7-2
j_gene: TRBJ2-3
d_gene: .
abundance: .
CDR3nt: TGTGCCAGCAGCTTAGTCGCCCTAGCCGAGGGCACAGATACGCAGTATTTT
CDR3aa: CASSLVALAEGTDTQYF

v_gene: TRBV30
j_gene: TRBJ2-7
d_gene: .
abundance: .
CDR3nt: TGTGCCTGGAGTGTAGTGGGCAGCACCTACGAGCAGTACTTC
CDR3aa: CAWSVVGSTYEQYF

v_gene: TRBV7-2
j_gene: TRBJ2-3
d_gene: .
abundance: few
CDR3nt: TGTGCCAGCAGCTCAAGAGTCAGCGGGCTACAGTATTTT
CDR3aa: CASSSRVSGLQYF

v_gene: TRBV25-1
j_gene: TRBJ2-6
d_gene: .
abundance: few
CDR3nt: TGTGCCAGCAGTGGAGGGGGGGGAGGTGGGGCCAACGTCCTGACTTTC
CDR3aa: CASSGGGGGGANVLTF

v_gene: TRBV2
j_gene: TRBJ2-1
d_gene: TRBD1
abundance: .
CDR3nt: TGTGCCAGCAAGTTAGGGACAGGGGGCTTCGTTGAGCAGTTCTTC
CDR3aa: CASKLGTGGFVEQFF

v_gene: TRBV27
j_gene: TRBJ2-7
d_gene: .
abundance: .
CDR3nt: TGTGCCAGCAGGTACAGGAGCTCCTACGAGCAGTACTTC
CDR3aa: CASRYRSSYEQYF

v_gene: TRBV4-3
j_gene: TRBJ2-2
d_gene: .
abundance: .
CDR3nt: TGCGCCAGCCAAAAAGGGGCCGGCACCGGGGAGCTGTTTTTT
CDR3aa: CASQKGAGTGELFF

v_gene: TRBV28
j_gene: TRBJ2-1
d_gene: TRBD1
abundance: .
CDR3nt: TGTGCCAGCAGTTTATGGGGCAGGGGGATCGATGAGCAGTTCTTC
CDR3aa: CASSLWGRGIDEQFF

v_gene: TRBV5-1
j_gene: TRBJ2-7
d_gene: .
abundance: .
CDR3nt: TGCGCCAGCAGCCCGGGTCCCCCCCTCTACTACGAGCAGTACTTC
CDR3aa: CASSPGPPLYYEQYF

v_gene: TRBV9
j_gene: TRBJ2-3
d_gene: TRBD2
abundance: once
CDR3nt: TGTGCCAGCAGCGTACTAGCGGGGAGCACAGATACGCAGTATTTT
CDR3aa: CASSVLAGSTDTQYF

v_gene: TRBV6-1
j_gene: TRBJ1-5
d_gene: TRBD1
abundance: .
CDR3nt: TGTGCCAGCAGTGAACCCCGGGGACAGGCTGGTCAGCCCCAGCATTTT
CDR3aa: CASSEPRGQAGQPQHF

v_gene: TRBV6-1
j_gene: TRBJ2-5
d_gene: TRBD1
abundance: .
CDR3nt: TGTGCCAGCAGTGAAAGGGATAGGACAGGGCCAGCCCCTCGGGAGCAGTACTTC
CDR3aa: CASSERDRTGPAPREQYF

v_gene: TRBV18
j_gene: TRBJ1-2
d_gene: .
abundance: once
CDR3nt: TGTGCCAGCTCAACCGGGACTGAGAACTATGGCTACACCTTC
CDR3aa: CASSTGTENYGYTF

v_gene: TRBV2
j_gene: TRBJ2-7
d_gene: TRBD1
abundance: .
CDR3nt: TGTGCCACCCCTGGACAGGGGAGAATCTACGAGCAGTACTTC
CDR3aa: CATPGQGRIYEQYF

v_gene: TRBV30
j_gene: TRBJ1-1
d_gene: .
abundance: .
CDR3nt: TGTGCCTGGAGCGGGGGGGTCGTGAACACTGAAGCTTTCTTT
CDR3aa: CAWSGGVVNTEAFF

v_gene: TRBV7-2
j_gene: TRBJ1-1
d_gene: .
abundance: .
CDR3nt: TGTGCCAGCAGCTTAGACTCAGGGCGAACTGAAGCTTTCTTT
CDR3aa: CASSLDSGRTEAFF

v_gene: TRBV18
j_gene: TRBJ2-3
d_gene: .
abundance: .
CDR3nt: TGTGCCAGCTCACCGAGAGTGACGGGAGGCACAGATACGCAGTATTTT
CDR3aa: CASSPRVTGGTDTQYF

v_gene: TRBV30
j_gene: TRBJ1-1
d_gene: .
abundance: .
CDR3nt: TGTGCCTGGAGTGTAAGTGGAGTGAACACTGAAGCTTTCTTT
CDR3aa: CAWSVSGVNTEAFF

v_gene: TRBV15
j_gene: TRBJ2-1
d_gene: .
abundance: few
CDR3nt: TGTGCCACCAGCAGGCCTCGGGGGAGCTCCTACAATGAGCAGTTCTTC
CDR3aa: CATSRPRGSSYNEQFF

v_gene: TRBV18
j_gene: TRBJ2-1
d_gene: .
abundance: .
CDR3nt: TGTGCCAGCTCACGTGACAGAGCCCGACCGGTCAGTACCCCGGAGCAGTTCTTC
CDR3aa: CASSRDRARPVSTPEQFF

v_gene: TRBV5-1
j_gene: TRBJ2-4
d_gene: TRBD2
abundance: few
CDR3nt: TGCGCCAGCAGCTTGAAGGCTAGCGGGAGAGACAAAAACATTCAGTACTTC
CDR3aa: CASSLKASGRDKNIQYF

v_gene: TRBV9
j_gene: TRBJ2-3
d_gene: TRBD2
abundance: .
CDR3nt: TGTGCCAGCACCCGACTAGCGGGCACAGATACGCAGTATTTT
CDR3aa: CASTRLAGTDTQYF

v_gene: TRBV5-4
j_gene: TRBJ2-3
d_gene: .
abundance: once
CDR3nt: TGTGCCAGCAGCTTGGTAGAACAGTTAGATACGCAGTATTTT
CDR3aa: CASSLVEQLDTQYF

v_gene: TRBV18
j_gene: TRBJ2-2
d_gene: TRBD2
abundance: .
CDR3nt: TGTGCCAGCTCATCCTCGGGCAGTCTAGCGGGAGTCGGGGAGCTGTTTTTT
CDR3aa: CASSSSGSLAGVGELFF

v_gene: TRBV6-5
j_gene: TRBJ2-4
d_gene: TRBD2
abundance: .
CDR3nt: TGTGCCAGCAGTTACAAAGCGGGAAAAAGGGACATTCAGTACTTC
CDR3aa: CASSYKAGKRDIQYF

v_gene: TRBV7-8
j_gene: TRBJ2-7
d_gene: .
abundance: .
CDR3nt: TGTGCCAGCAGCTTATCGACCTCGGCGGGGGCTAGCGGCCTGGGGTGGATCTACGAGCAGTACTTC
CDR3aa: CASSLSTSAGASGLGWIYEQYF

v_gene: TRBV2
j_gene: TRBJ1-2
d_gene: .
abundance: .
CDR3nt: TGTGCCAGCAGTCGTGGGACAACTTTAGACGATGGCTACACCTTC
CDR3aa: CASSRGTTLDDGYTF

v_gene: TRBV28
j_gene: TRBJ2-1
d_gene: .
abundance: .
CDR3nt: TGTGCCAGCAGTTGGGGGCCTCAGGGGGGTGCCTCCTACAATGAGCAGTTCTTC
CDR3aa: CASSWGPQGGASYNEQFF

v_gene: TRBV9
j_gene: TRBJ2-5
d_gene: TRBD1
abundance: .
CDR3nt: TGTGCCAGCAGCTCCCGGACAGGGAACCAAGAGACCCAGTACTTC
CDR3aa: CASSSRTGNQETQYF

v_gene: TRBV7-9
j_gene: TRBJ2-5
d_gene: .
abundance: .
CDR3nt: TGTGCCAGCAGCCCTAGGACGTGGAGCGGTGAGACCCAGTACTTC
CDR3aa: CASSPRTWSGETQYF

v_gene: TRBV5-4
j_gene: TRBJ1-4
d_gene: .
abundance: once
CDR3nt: TGTGCCAGCAGCCCCGGAGGTCCCAATGAAAAACTGTTTTTT
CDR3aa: CASSPGGPNEKLFF

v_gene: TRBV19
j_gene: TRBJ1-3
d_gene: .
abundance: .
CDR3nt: TGTGCCAGTAGTACTCAGGGGCTCGGAAACACCATATATTTT
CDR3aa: CASSTQGLGNTIYF

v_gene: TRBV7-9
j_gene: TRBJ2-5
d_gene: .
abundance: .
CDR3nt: TGTGCCAGCAGCGAGAAGGGACAACCCTCCGAGACCCAGTACTTC
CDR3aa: CASSEKGQPSETQYF

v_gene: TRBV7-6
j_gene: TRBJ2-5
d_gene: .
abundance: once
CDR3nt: TGTGCCAGCAAACGACCCGGGGAGACCCAGTACTTC
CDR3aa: CASKRPGETQYF

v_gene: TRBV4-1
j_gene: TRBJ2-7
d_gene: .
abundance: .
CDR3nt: TGCGCCAGCAGCCAAGCTGGTTCTAAGAGTTACGAGCAGTACTTC
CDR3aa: CASSQAGSKSYEQYF